This TCR beta chain was profiled in a study of CD8 T cells in ankylosing spondylitis. TCRdb reprocessed the 5' RACE reads with MiXCR, giving one entry per CDR3 protein. The sample lists 25,000 to 30,000 distinct CDR3 sequences, roughly 7.9% occurring once. The germline V gene has CDR1 SGHNT and CDR2 YYREEE (reference sequence). The CDR3 covers 15 residues. V was clipped by 3 bases and J by 6 bases, with 19 bases between them. This clonotype was seen repeatedly, ten times or more. The antigen is not known. General study points: CD8+ by phenotype, disease-linked clones were relatively rare in peripheral blood. Earlier work had already found some motif variants in reactive arthritis synovial fluid and blood. Significantly higher representation of disease-linked clones was reported for matched ankylosing spondylitis synovial fluid.

The sequencing sample was made of blood. This clonotype originated in a male donor with ankylosing spondylitis or in good health (not recorded which). This chain connects TRBV5-4 to TRBJ2-7, with unresolved D. In nucleotides, the CDR3 is TGTGCCAGCAGCTGGTGGGATTCGGGCGATGGCGAGCAGTACTTC. It is translated as CASSWWDSGDGEQYF. Using reference TRBV5-4 and TRBJ2-7 for the parts outside the CDR3, the full variable domain is ETGVTQSPTHLIKTRGQQVTLRCSSQSGHNTVSWYQQALGQGPQFIFQYYREEENGRGNFPPRFSGLQFPNYSSELNVNALELDDSALYLCASSWWDSGDGEQYFGPGTRLTVT.